This T cell receptor (beta chain) originates from a study of cytomegalovirus exposure and HLA in healthy donors. Notes on the study in general: CMV serostatus was the sole immune exposure data available. Previous analysis showed most TCR beta V segments were productive about 87% or about 30% of the time. Listed as cytomegalovirus-associated were 150 or so TCR beta chains.

Researchers ran the PCR with 60 Vbeta and 13 Jbeta primers. Sequenced by immunoSEQ multiplex PCR; TCRdb stores in-frame clones only, minus some. The table has about 200,000 clones, 70% to 90% seen once; the top ten hold approximately 0.31%. In the case of this clone: The antigen remains undetermined. This CDR3 is also generated by other DNA sequences in the sample.

Trimming removed 9 bases at V and 4 bases at J, with 16 bases between. The CDR3 is made up of 13 amino acids. CDR1 and CDR2 from the germline V gene are SGHRS and YFSETQ. The genes are TRBV5-1 and TRBJ1-1, with D perhaps TRBD1 (5 bases). The specimen was PBMCs. The TCR sequence derives from a woman aged 25-40 years in good health and CMV-seronegative. The CDR3 bases are TGCGCCACCAAGCCGGGGGGGGGCACTGAAGCTTTCTTT. Protein: CATKPGGGTEAFF.